The 9 T cell receptor beta chains below were found in one sample sequenced in a study of cytomegalovirus exposure and HLA in healthy donors. PCR involved 60 Vbeta and 13 Jbeta primers. TCRdb's copy holds only in-frame clones and misses some; the assay was immunoSEQ multiplex PCR. The sample lists fewer than 250,000 clones; about four fifths were seen once. The sample was PBMCs. These receptors were collected from a man aged 25 to 45 in good health and CMV-seronegative.

The chain couples TRBV9 to TRBJ2-2; the D is unclear. The V end lost 10 bases, the J end lost 5 bases, and 15 bases lay between the germline ends. The CDR3 is made up of 13 amino acids. CDR1 SGDLS and CDR2 YYNGEE come from the germline V gene. The CDR3: CASEEHATGELFF. The CDR3 coding sequence is TGTGCCTCCGAGGAACATGCGACCGGGGAGCTGTTTTTT.

The J gene is TRBJ1-5, the V gene TRBV2; 8 bases fit TRBD1. Germline V gives CDR1 SNHLY, CDR2 FYNNEI. The length of the CDR3 is 15 residues. Unmatched junction bases numbered 5, after V lost 5 bases and J lost 2 bases. CDR3 region: CASSRQGAGNQPQHF. DNA of the CDR3: TGTGCCAGCAGTCGCCAGGGGGCGGGCAATCAGCCCCAGCATTTT.

The chain couples TRBV28 to TRBJ1-4; the D is unclear. CDR1 is MDHEN, CDR2 SYDVKM, per germline. This CDR3 comprises 14 residues. The V gene lost 1 base and the J gene lost 8 bases, with 11 bases spanning the gap. CDR3 amino acids: CASSLSGINEKLFF. The DNA of the CDR3 is TGTGCCAGCAGTTTATCCGGGATAAACGAAAAACTGTTTTTT.

The gene calls are TRBV7-2 and TRBJ1-6; D uncertain. Trimming removed 7 bases from V and 9 bases from J, with 16 bases in between. Per the germline V gene, CDR1 is SGHTA and CDR2 is FQGNSA. The CDR3 is 14 residues long. The CDR3 DNA is TGTGCCAGCAACCTGGGCGCCTTAAGTTCACCCCTCCACTTT. Translation: CASNLGALSSPLHF.

In this sample, this clone turned up once. This chain joins TRBV5-4 and TRBJ1-4; D is ambiguous. Deletions cut 3 bases from V and 7 bases from J, with 16 bases between. CDR1 and CDR2 (germline): SGHNT, YYREEE (reference sequence). The CDR3 has 15 residues. The CDR3: CASSYTTEVTEKLFF. The CDR3 coding sequence is TGTGCCAGCAGCTACACGACCGAGGTTACTGAAAAACTGTTTTTT.

The chain recombines TRBV5-1 with TRBJ2-1; 9 nucleotides agree with TRBD2. V trimming: 0 bases; J trimming: 7 bases; junction bases outside the gene matches: 11. Looked up from germline, CDR1 is SGHRS and CDR2 is YFSETQ. The CDR3 length is 17 residues. This CDR3 is CASSLAAAGGPGNEQFF. The CDR3 coding sequence is TGCGCCAGCAGCTTGGCTGCGGCGGGGGGGCCGGGGAATGAGCAGTTCTTC.

To note about this clone: Germline and junction disagree at one end, which may indicate a read error. This chain joins TRBV5-4 and TRBJ2-6, with a weak D call TRBD2 (6 bases). This CDR3 is 13 amino acids long. CDR1 and CDR2 from the germline V gene are SGHNT and YYREEE (reference sequence). CDR3 residues: CALRDSGASVLTF. The CDR3 nucleotides are TGTGCCCTTCGGGACTCTGGGGCCAGCGTCCTGACTTTC.

The rearrangement links TRBV7-8 to TRBJ2-2; possible D gene TRBD1, 6 bases. Deletions cut 4 bases from V and 1 base from J, with 10 bases between. Germline lookup yields CDR1 SGHVS and CDR2 FQNEAQ. The CDR3 contains 15 residues. As DNA, the CDR3 is TGTGCCAGCAGCTATACGGGACAGAACACCGGGGAGCTGTTTTTT. Its translation is CASSYTGQNTGELFF. The full variable domain, its missing parts supplied by reference TRBV7-8 and TRBJ2-2, is GAGVSQSPRYKVAKRGQDVALRCDPISGHVSLFWYQQALGQGPEFLTYFQNEAQLDKSGLPSDRFFAERPEGSVSTLKIQRTQQEDSAVYLCASSYTGQNTGELFFGEGSRLTVL.

The CDR3, as DNA: TGTGCCCCCCCACCTTCGACAGGGGCCTTGGTGGACACCATATATTTT. Protein product: CAPPPSTGALVDTIYF. The J gene is TRBJ1-3, the V gene TRBV10-3; 8 nucleotides align to TRBD1. The CDR3 contains 16 residues. Unmatched junction bases numbered 20, after V lost 11 bases and J lost 8 bases. Germline assignment: CDR1 ENHRY and CDR2 SYGVKD.